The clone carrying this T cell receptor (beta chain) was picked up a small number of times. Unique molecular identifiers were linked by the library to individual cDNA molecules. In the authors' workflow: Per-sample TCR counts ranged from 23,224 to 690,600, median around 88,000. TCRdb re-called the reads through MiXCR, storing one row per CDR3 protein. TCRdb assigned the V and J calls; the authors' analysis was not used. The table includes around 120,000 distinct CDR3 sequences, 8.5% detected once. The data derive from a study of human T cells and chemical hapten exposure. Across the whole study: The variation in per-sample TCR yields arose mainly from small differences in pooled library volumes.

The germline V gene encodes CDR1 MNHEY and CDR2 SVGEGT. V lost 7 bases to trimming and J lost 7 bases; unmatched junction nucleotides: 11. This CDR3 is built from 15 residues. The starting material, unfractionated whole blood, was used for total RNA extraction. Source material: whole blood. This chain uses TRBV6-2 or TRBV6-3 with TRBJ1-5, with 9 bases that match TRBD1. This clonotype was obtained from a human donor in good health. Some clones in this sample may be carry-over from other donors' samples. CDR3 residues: CASTNPGQGEQPQHF. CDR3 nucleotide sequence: TGTGCCAGCACCAACCCGGGACAGGGTGAACAGCCCCAGCATTTT.